The 9 T cell receptor beta chains below come from one sample, sequenced in a study of control samples from healthy donors and cancer patients. Generated by immunoSEQ multiplex PCR, the TCRdb table keeps only in-frame clones and is missing some. The data hold 150,000 or so clones, with roughly 93% observed a single time. The sample was blood. These receptors all come from a man between 50 and 59 years old in good health.

The chain joins TRBV5-4 to TRBJ2-1, with D perhaps matching TRBD2 (6 bases). V was trimmed by 4 bases and J by 7 bases, leaving 27 bases between them. The CDR3 consists of 18 residues. The V gene's germline CDR1 is SGHNT and CDR2 YYREEE (reference sequence). The CDR3 coding sequence is TGTGCCAGCAGCCGGAGGGGCCGGGAGATCCCCCATTGGAATGAGCAGTTCTTC. Protein product: CASSRRGREIPHWNEQFF.

The genes are TRBV28 and TRBJ1-4; D perhaps matches TRBD1 (5 bases). The V end lost 1 base, the J end lost 0 bases, and 6 bases lay between the germline ends. Germline assignment: CDR1 MDHEN and CDR2 SYDVKM. There are 15 residues in the CDR3. CDR3: CASSLSGPTNEKLFF. In DNA, the CDR3 is TGTGCCAGCAGTTTATCAGGGCCAACTAATGAAAAACTGTTTTTT.

The rearrangement links TRBV10-3 to TRBJ2-7, with D perhaps TRBD1 or TRBD2 (6 bases each). Deletions cut 11 bases from V and 2 bases from J, with 10 bases between. This CDR3 region has 11 residues. Germline lookup yields CDR1 ENHRY and CDR2 SYGVKD. CDR3 DNA: TGTGCCGGCGGGACACCCTACGAGCAGTACTTC. It translates to CAGGTPYEQYF.

This clone was detected only once. This sequence joins TRBV5-1 and TRBJ1-4, with TRBD1 matching over 8 bases. The CDR3 has 15 residues. In germline, CDR1 is SGHRS, CDR2 YFSETQ. J was trimmed by 11 bases and V by 3 bases; bases with no gene match: 12. The CDR3 DNA sequence: TGCGCCAGCAGCTCCTCGGGACAGGAAGGTCAGAAACTGTTTTTT. Translation: CASSSSGQEGQKLFF.

V and J are TRBV11-2 and TRBJ2-7, with 10 bases matching TRBD2. Looked up from germline, CDR1 is SGHAT and CDR2 is FQNNGV. CDR3 length equals 15 residues. Trimming removed 5 bases from V and 2 bases from J; junction bases left unmatched: 6. Written as DNA, the CDR3 is TGTGCCAGCAGCACGGGACTAGCGACCGCCTACGAGCAGTACTTC. Its translation is CASSTGLATAYEQYF.

Concerning this clone: The sample has other DNA sequences that encode this CDR3 too. The V and J genes are TRBV5-1 and TRBJ1-1; TRBD1 agrees at 7 bases. From germline, CDR1 is SGHRS and CDR2 YFSETQ. CDR3 length equals 14 residues. V dropped 5 bases and J dropped 0; count of bases not matched to a gene: 4. This chain's CDR3 is CASRRDSLNTEAFF. The CDR3 coding sequence is TGCGCCAGCAGGAGGGACAGCCTGAACACTGAAGCTTTCTTT.

The V and J genes are TRBV27 and TRBJ2-7; no clear D. This CDR3 comprises 13 residues. Per the germline V gene, CDR1 is MNHEY and CDR2 is SMNVEV (reference sequence). Between the trimmed V and J ends, which lost 3 bases and 1 base, there was a span of 7 bases. The CDR3 sequence: CASSFSRSYEQYF. Written as DNA, the CDR3 is TGTGCCAGCAGTTTTAGCCGATCCTACGAGCAGTACTTC.

V is TRBV7-2 and J is TRBJ1-5, with a possible D match to TRBD1 (5 bases). V was pared by 6 bases and J by 10 bases, with 19 bases between. Per the germline V gene, CDR1 is SGHTA and CDR2 is FQGNSA. The CDR3 is made up of 14 amino acids. The CDR3 loop is CASSPGGVPQPQHF. In DNA form, the CDR3 reads TGTGCCAGCAGTCCCGGGGGGGTCCCTCAACCCCAGCATTTT.

This rearrangement joins TRBV10-3 to TRBJ2-7, with 7 bases that match TRBD1. V shed 6 bases, J shed 0 bases, and the junction held 5 bases outside the gene matches. The V gene's germline CDR1 is ENHRY and CDR2 SYGVKD. This CDR3 has 14 residues. In DNA, the CDR3 is TGTGCCATCAGGGAACAGGGGAGCTCCTACGAGCAGTACTTC. This codes for CAIREQGSSYEQYF.